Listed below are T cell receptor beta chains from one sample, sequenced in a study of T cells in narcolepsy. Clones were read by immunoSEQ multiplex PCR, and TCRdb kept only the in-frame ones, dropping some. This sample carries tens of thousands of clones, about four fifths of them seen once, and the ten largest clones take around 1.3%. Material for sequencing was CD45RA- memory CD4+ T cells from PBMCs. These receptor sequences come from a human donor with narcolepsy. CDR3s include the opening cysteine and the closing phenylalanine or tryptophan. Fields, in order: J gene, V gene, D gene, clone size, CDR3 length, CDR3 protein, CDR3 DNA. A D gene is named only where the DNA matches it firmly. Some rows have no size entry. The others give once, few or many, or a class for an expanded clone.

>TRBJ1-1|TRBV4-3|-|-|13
CASSQEPKTEAFF
TGCGCCAGCAGCCAAGAGCCTAAAACTGAAGCTTTCTTT
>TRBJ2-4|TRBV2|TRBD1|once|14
CASRAGTGLGVQYF
TGTGCCAGCAGAGCCGGGACAGGGTTGGGGGTTCAGTACTTC
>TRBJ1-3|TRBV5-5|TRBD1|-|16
CASSPTTGTAGNTIYF
TGTGCCAGCAGCCCGACGACAGGGACGGCTGGAAACACCATATATTTT
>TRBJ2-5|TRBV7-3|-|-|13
CASSLDSGGTQYF
TGTGCCAGCAGCTTAGACAGTGGGGGGACCCAGTACTTC
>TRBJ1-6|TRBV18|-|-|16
CASSELPGKENSPLHF
TGTGCCAGCTCAGAATTGCCAGGGAAGGAAAATTCACCCCTCCACTTT
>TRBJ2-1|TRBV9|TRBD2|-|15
CASSVGSGAYNEQFF
TGTGCCAGCAGCGTAGGTAGCGGGGCTTACAATGAGCAGTTCTTC
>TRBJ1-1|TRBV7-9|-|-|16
CASSPLAGTLNTEAFF
TGTGCCAGCAGCCCTCTAGCGGGAACCTTGAACACTGAAGCTTTCTTT
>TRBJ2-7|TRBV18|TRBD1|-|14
CASSPQGAGYEQYF
TGTGCCAGCTCACCACAGGGGGCCGGCTACGAGCAGTACTTC
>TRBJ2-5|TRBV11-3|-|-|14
CASSLEGRQETQYF
TGTGCCAGCAGCTTAGAGGGCAGACAAGAGACCCAGTACTTC
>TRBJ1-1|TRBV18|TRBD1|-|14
CASSPSGGYGEAFF
TGTGCCAGCTCACCGTCAGGGGGATATGGTGAAGCTTTCTTT
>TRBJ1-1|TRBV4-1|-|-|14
CASRRIQGNTEAFF
TGCGCCAGCAGACGTATACAGGGGAACACTGAAGCTTTCTTT
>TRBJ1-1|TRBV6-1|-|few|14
CASSERQGYTEAFF
TGTGCCAGCAGTGAACGGCAGGGTTACACTGAAGCTTTCTTT
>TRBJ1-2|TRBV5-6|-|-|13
CASSLQGNYGYTF
TGTGCCAGCAGCTTGCAGGGAAACTATGGCTACACCTTC
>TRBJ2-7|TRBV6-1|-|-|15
CASSKYPGTNYEQYF
TGTGCCAGCAGTAAATATCCGGGGACGAATTACGAGCAGTACTTC
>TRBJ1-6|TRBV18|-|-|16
CASSPATRSDNSPLHF
TGTGCCAGCTCACCGGCCACACGGAGCGATAATTCACCCCTCCACTTT
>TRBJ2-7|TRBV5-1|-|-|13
CASSLGLGLEQYF
TGCGCCAGCAGCTTGGGACTAGGACTCGAGCAGTACTTC
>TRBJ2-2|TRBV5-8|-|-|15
CASSLIQGWAGELFF
TGTGCCAGCAGCTTGATCCAGGGATGGGCCGGGGAGCTGTTTTTT
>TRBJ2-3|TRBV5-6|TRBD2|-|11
CASSREGTQYF
TGTGCCAGCAGCCGGGAGGGCACGCAGTATTTT
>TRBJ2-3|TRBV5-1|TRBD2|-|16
CASSFGTSGGTDTQYF
TGCGCCAGCAGCTTTGGCACTAGCGGGGGGACAGATACGCAGTATTTT
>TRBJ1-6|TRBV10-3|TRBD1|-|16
CAISTSGGELSSPLHF
TGTGCCATCAGTACCTCAGGGGGAGAGCTAAGTTCACCCCTCCACTTT
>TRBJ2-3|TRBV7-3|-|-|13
CASAGTGPDTQYF
TGTGCCAGCGCCGGAACAGGACCAGATACGCAGTATTTT